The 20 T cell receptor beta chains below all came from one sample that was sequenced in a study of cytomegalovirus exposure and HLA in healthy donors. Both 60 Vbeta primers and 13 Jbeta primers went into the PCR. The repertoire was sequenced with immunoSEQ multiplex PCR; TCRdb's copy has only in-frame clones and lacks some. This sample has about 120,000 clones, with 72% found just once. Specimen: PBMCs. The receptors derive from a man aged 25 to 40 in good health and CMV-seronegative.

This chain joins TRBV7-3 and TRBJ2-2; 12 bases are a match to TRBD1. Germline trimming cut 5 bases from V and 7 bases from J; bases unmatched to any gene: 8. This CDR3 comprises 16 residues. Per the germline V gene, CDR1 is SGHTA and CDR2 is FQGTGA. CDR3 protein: CASSLRDRGHGGELFF. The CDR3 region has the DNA TGTGCCAGCAGCCTACGGGACAGGGGGCATGGCGGGGAGCTGTTTTTT.

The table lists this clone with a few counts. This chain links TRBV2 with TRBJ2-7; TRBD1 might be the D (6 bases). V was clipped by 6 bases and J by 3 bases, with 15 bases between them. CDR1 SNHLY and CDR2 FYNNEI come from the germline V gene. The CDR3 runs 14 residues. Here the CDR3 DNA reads TGTGCCAGCAGACAGGACAGTGGGTTCTACGAGCAGTACTTC. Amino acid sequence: CASRQDSGFYEQYF.

CDR3 amino acids: CASSLGTRTGDDYGYTF. Here the CDR3 DNA reads TGCGCCAGCAGCTTGGGTACCCGGACAGGGGACGACTATGGCTACACCTTC. J is TRBJ1-2 and V is TRBV5-1; 9 nucleotides line up with TRBD1. CDR1 SGHRS and CDR2 YFSETQ come from the germline V gene. The length of the CDR3 is 17 residues. Trimming removed 0 bases from V and 3 bases from J; junction bases left unmatched: 9.

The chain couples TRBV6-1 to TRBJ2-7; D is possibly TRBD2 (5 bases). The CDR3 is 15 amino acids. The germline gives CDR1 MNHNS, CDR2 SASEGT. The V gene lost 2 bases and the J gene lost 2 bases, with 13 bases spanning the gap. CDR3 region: CASSESVRETYEQYF. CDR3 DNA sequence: TGTGCCAGCAGTGAAAGTGTGAGGGAAACCTACGAGCAGTACTTC.

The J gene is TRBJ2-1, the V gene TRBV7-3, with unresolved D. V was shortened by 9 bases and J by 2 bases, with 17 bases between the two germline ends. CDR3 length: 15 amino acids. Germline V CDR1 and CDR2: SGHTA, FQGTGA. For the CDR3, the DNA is TGTGCCAGTATCAATCCCGGCGGTACCTACAATGAGCAGTTCTTC. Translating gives CASINPGGTYNEQFF.

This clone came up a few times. The CDR3 DNA reads as TGCGCCAGCAGCTTGTTGTCTACGGACAGGGGAGGAGGCTACACCTTC. This encodes CASSLLSTDRGGGYTF. V usage is TRBV5-1 and J usage is TRBJ1-2, with 9 positions matching TRBD1. CDR3 length: 16 residues. V was pared by 1 base and J by 8 bases, with 12 bases of the junction left unmatched. Germline CDR1 and CDR2: SGHRS and YFSETQ.

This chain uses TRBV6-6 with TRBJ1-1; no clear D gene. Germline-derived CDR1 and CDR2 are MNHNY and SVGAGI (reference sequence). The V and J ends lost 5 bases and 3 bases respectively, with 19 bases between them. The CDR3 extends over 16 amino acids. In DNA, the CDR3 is TGTGCCAGCAGTCGCCCTCGAGGGTTTGACGACACTGAAGCTTTCTTT. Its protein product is CASSRPRGFDDTEAFF.

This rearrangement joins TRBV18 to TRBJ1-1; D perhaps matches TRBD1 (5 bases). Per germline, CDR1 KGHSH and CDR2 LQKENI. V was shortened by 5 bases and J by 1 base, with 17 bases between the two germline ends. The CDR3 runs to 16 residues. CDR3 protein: CASSTQGRGRNTEAFF. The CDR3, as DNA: TGTGCCAGCTCAACACAAGGACGGGGGAGGAACACTGAAGCTTTCTTT.

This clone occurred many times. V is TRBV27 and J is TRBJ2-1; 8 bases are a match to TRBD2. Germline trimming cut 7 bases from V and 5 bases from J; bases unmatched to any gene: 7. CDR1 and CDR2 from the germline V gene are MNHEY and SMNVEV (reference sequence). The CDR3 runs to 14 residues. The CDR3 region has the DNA TGTGCCAGCACCCCCGGGACTAGTAACAATGAGCAGTTCTTC. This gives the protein CASTPGTSNNEQFF.

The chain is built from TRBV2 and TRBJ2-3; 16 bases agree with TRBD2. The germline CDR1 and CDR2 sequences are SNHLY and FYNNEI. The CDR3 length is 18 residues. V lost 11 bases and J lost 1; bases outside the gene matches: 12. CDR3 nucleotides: TGTGCCGGCACGGGACTAGCGGGGGGGCGTTGGGGCACAGATACGCAGTATTTT. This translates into CAGTGLAGGRWGTDTQYF.

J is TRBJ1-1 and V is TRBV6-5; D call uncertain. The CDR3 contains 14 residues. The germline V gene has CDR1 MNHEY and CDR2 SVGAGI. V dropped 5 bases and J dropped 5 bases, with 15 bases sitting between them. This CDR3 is CASSEFTGRTEAFF. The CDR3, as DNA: TGTGCCAGCAGTGAATTCACCGGGAGAACTGAAGCTTTCTTT.

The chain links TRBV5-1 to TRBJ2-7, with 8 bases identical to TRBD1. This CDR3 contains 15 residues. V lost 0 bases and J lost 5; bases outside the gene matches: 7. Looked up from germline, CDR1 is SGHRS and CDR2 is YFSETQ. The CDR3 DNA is TGCGCCAGCAGCTTGGCACCCAGGGGGCAGGACGAGCAGTACTTC. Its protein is CASSLAPRGQDEQYF.

In nucleotides, the CDR3 is TGTGCCAGCAGCTTTTCATTCAGGGATCCCGAGCAGTACTTC. This gives the protein CASSFSFRDPEQYF. The chain links TRBV13 to TRBJ2-7, with a weak D call TRBD1 (5 bases). Per germline, CDR1 PRHDT and CDR2 FYEKMQ (reference sequence). The CDR3 is 14 amino acids. The germline V and J ends were trimmed by 3 bases and 6 bases, with 15 bases remaining between them.

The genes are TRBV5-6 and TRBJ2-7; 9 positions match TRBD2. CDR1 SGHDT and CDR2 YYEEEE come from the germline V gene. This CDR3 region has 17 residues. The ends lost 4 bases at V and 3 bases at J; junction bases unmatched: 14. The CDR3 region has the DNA TGTGCCAGCAGCCCTATCGCAAGCGGGGGGAGACTCTACGAGCAGTACTTC. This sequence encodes CASSPIASGGRLYEQYF.

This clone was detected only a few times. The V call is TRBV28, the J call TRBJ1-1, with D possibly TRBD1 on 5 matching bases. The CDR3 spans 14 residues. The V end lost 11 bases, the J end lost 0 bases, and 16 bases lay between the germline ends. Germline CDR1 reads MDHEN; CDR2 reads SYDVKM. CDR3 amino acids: CASRAGPMNTEAFF. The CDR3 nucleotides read TGTGCCTCCCGAGCAGGGCCTATGAACACTGAAGCTTTCTTT. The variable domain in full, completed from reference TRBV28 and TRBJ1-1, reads DVKVTQSSRYLVKRTGEKVFLECVQDMDHENMFWYRQDPGLGLRLIYFSYDVKMKEKGDIPEGYSVSREKKERFSLILESASTNQTSMYLCASRAGPMNTEAFFGQGTRLTVV.

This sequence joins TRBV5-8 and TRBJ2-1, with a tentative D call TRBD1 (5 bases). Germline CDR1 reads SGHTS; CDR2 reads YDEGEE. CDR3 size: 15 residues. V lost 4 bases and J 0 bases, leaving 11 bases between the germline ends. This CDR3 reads CASSKTDVSYNEQFF. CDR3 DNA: TGTGCCAGCAGCAAGACAGACGTCTCCTACAATGAGCAGTTCTTC.

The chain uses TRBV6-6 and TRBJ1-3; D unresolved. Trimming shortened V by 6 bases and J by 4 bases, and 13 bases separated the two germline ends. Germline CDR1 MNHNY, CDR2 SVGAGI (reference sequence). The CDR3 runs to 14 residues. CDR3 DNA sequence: TGTGCCAGCAGGTCCGCGGGAGCGGGAAACACCATATATTTT. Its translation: CASRSAGAGNTIYF.

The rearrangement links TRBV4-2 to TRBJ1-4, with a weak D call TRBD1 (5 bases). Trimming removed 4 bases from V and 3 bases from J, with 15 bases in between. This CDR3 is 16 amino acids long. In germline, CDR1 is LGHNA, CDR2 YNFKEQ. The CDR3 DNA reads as TGTGCCAGCAGCCCGAGCATCAGGGCCTCTAATGAAAAACTGTTTTTT. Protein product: CASSPSIRASNEKLFF.

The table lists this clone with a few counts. CDR3 sequence reads: CASSGTGGDYGYTF. CDR3 coding DNA: TGCGCCAGCAGCGGGACAGGGGGCGACTATGGCTACACCTTC. This chain joins TRBV5-1 and TRBJ1-2, with TRBD1 matching over 12 bases. The CDR3 runs to 14 residues. V gave up 4 bases and J gave up 3 bases; unmatched junction bases: 1. Germline values: CDR1 SGHRS, CDR2 YFSETQ. The whole variable domain, filled in from reference TRBV5-1 and TRBJ1-2, reads KAGVTQTPRYLIKTRGQQVTLSCSPISGHRSVSWYQQTPGQGLQFLFEYFSETQRNKGNFPGRFSGRQFSNSRSEMNVSTLELGDSALYLCASSGTGGDYGYTFGSGTRLTVV.

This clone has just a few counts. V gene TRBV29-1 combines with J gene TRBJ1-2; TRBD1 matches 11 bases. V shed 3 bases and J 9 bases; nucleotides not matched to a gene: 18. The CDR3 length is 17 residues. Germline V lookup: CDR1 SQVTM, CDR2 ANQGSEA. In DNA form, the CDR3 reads TGCAGCGTTGATCTCTTGGGACAGGGGGAAAGTCAAGAGAGCTACACCTTC. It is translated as CSVDLLGQGESQESYTF.